The 9 T cell receptor beta chains reported below all come from one sample, sequenced in a study of shared clonotypes between healthy human individuals. Profiling relied on immunoSEQ multiplex PCR, and the TCRdb table lists in-frame clones only, not all of them. The repertoire includes about 690,000 clones, 90% of them detected once, and more than 30% sits in the top ten. The material sequenced was memory CD8+ T cells from PBMCs. As to subset: CD45RO+ cells pooled with CCR7-negative TemRA cells. Receptors were obtained from a man aged 18 to 29 in good health. Some clones in this sample may be carry-over from other donors' samples.

V and J are TRBV28 and TRBJ1-4, with TRBD1 matching 7 bases. CDR1 MDHEN and CDR2 SYDVKM come from the germline V gene. This CDR3 region has 14 residues. J gave up 7 bases and V 5 bases, and 7 bases lay outside the gene matches. The CDR3 protein is CASSPRGGSEKLFF. CDR3 coding DNA: TGTGCCAGCAGTCCCAGGGGGGGGAGTGAAAAACTGTTTTTT.

The chain couples TRBV19 to TRBJ1-5, with a possible D match to TRBD1 (5 bases). The CDR3 loop spans 14 amino acids. Germline CDR1 is LNHDA and CDR2 is SQIVND (reference sequence). Trimming stripped 7 bases from V and 7 bases from J, with 17 bases between. As DNA, the CDR3 is TGTGCCAGTACAGGTCGGGACGAGCCACAGCCCCAGCATTTT. Translating it yields CASTGRDEPQPQHF.

The chain uses TRBV28 and TRBJ1-3; no reliable D call. The length of the CDR3 is 12 residues. CDR1 MDHEN and CDR2 SYDVKM come from the germline V gene. V was clipped by 6 bases and J by 0 bases, with 3 bases between them. CDR3 in DNA: TGTGCCAGCAGCCCCTCTGGAAACACCATATATTTT. This translates into CASSPSGNTIYF. The full variable domain, rest sourced from reference TRBV28 and TRBJ1-3, is DVKVTQSSRYLVKRTGEKVFLECVQDMDHENMFWYRQDPGLGLRLIYFSYDVKMKEKGDIPEGYSVSREKKERFSLILESASTNQTSMYLCASSPSGNTIYFGEGSWLTVV.

The chain recombines TRBV28 with TRBJ2-7, with 8 bases fitting TRBD1. The CDR3 sequence is 14 residues long. Germline V lookup: CDR1 MDHEN, CDR2 SYDVKM. V shed 8 bases and J 6 bases; nucleotides not matched to a gene: 12. The CDR3 spells CASGPLDREPEQYF. DNA for the CDR3: TGTGCCAGCGGCCCCCTGGACAGGGAGCCCGAGCAGTACTTC.

The gene calls are TRBV7-7 and TRBJ2-1; TRBD1 is a possible D gene (6 bases). The CDR3 consists of 15 residues. Germline V gene sequence: CDR1 SSHAT, CDR2 FNYEAQ (reference sequence). V lost 1 base and J lost 3, with 10 bases in between. The CDR3 loop is CASSLVTGSYNEQFF. CDR3 nucleotide sequence: TGTGCCAGCAGCTTAGTTACAGGGAGCTACAATGAGCAGTTCTTC.

The chain recombines TRBV9 with TRBJ2-5, with 8 positions matching TRBD1. The V gene end was trimmed by 5 bases and the J gene end by 3 bases; junction bases not matched to a gene: 15. There are 17 residues in the CDR3. Germline CDR1 is SGDLS and CDR2 is YYNGEE. The chain's CDR3 is CASSDFGQGGFKETQYF. CDR3 bases: TGTGCCAGCAGTGATTTTGGACAGGGAGGTTTCAAAGAGACCCAGTACTTC.

This sequence joins TRBV10-2 and TRBJ1-5; 8 nucleotides align to TRBD1. Unmatched junction bases numbered 3, after V lost 5 bases and J lost 0 bases. The CDR3 is made up of 15 amino acids. Germline lookup yields CDR1 WSHSY and CDR2 SAAADI. The CDR3 region is CASSLDRGSNQPQHF. As DNA, the CDR3 is TGCGCCAGCAGTTTAGACAGGGGTAGCAATCAGCCCCAGCATTTT.

The chain carries TRBV5-6 and TRBJ2-5, with TRBD1 matching 7 bases. Per germline, CDR1 SGHDT and CDR2 YYEEEE. The CDR3 sequence is 18 residues long. J was trimmed by 0 bases and V by 4 bases; bases with no gene match: 15. In nucleotides, the CDR3 is TGTGCCAGCAGCCCTTTGAGGACAGGCCACCCGTACCAAGAGACCCAGTACTTC. This encodes CASSPLRTGHPYQETQYF.

V usage is TRBV7-9 and J usage is TRBJ2-2; TRBD2 agrees at 12 bases. This CDR3 has 16 residues. J lost 6 bases, V lost 5 bases, and 7 bases had no gene match. From germline, CDR1 is SEHNR and CDR2 FQNEAQ (reference sequence). The CDR3 DNA reads TGTGCCAGCAGCATTGGACTAGCGGGATCCCCCGGGGAGCTGTTTTTT. Protein sequence: CASSIGLAGSPGELFF.